This TCR beta chain was found in a study of metastatic and nonmetastatic thyroid tumors. The CDR3 extends over 12 amino acids. Germline assignment: CDR1 SGHAT and CDR2 FQNNGV. Trimming removed 1 base from V and 6 bases from J, with 6 bases in between. TCRdb re-clonotyped the PCR reads through MiXCR. This repertoire shows 50,000 or so clones, about 20% found once; its top ten account for 3.8%. Patients were all untreated before their thyroid surgery. The TCR sequence derives from a male donor with papillary thyroid cancer or a benign thyroid nodule (not recorded which). Some clones in this sample may be carry-over from other donors' samples. The gene calls are TRBV11-2 and TRBJ1-1, with D tentatively TRBD1 (5 bases). Sequencing used blood. For the CDR3, the DNA is TGTGCCAGCAGCTTAGTGGGGGCTGAAGCTTTCTTT. As protein: CASSLVGAEAFF.